A single sample gave rise to the 14 T cell receptor beta chains below, sequenced in a study of neurological immune-mediated disorders. Each CDR3 protein gets one entry after TCRdb re-called the 5' RACE reads with MiXCR. This table holds about 24,000 distinct CDR3 sequences, about an eighth found once. The material sequenced was PBMCs. The receptors were sampled from a woman in her thirties or forties with HTLV-1-associated myelopathy (HAM/TSP).

This clonotype was seen at least ten times. The chain links TRBV3-1 to TRBJ1-1; a weak D match, TRBD1 (6 bases). Between the trimmed V and J ends, which lost 4 bases and 0 bases, there was a span of 9 bases. The CDR3 length is 14 residues. Germline CDR1 is LGHDT and CDR2 is YNNKEL (reference sequence). CDR3 residues: CASSRDTMNTEAFF. CDR3 DNA sequence: TGTGCCAGCAGCCGGGACACCATGAACACTGAAGCTTTCTTT.

This clonotype was detected ten times or more. V and J are TRBV20-1 and TRBJ1-5; D is unresolved. CDR1 DFQATT and CDR2 SNEGSKA come from the germline V gene (reference sequence). The CDR3 totals 13 residues. V was cut by 2 bases and J by 10 bases, with 15 bases left in between. The CDR3 sequence: CSARLRMAQPQHF. The CDR3 DNA follows: TGCAGTGCTAGACTAAGAATGGCACAACCCCAGCATTTT.

The chain employs TRBV6-6 and TRBJ2-7; TRBD1 matches at 7 bases. Trimming cost V 8 bases and J 0 bases; bases outside gene matches: 4. This CDR3 comprises 13 residues. The germline V gene has CDR1 MNHNY and CDR2 SVGAGI (reference sequence). The CDR3 sequence: CASPGQLSYEQYV. The DNA of the CDR3 is TGTGCCAGCCCGGGACAGCTCTCCTACGAGCAGTACGTC.

This clonotype is a singleton in its sample. The chain employs TRBV3-1 and TRBJ2-1; 8 bases map to TRBD1. Germline V gene sequence: CDR1 LGHDT, CDR2 YNNKEL (reference sequence). There are 15 residues in the CDR3. The V and J ends lost 1 base and 9 bases, in that order; junction bases with no gene match: 8. CDR3 in amino acids: CASSQASDRGSEQFF. The CDR3 DNA reads as TGTGCCAGCAGCCAAGCTTCTGACAGGGGAAGTGAGCAGTTCTTC.

This clonotype was seen repeatedly, ten times or more. The V call is TRBV7-6, the J call TRBJ2-3; TRBD1 matches at 7 bases. The trim removed 0 bases at V and 6 bases at J, leaving 6 bases unmatched. The CDR3 is 15 amino acids. The germline gives CDR1 SGHVS, CDR2 FNYEAQ. CDR3 sequence reads: CASSLATGPWDTQYF. The CDR3 DNA reads TGTGCCAGCAGCTTAGCGACAGGGCCATGGGATACGCAGTATTTT. Looking up the rest from reference TRBV7-6 and TRBJ2-3 gives the full variable domain: GAGVSQSPRYKVTKRGQDVALRCDPISGHVSLYWYRQALGQGPEFLTYFNYEAQQDKSGLPNDRFSAERPEGSISTLTIQRTEQRDSAMYRCASSLATGPWDTQYFGPGTRLTVL.

In this sample, this clonotype turned up many times. The chain uses TRBV20-1 and TRBJ2-2, with a tentative D call TRBD2 (7 bases). V lost 0 bases and J lost 0, with 14 bases in between. The CDR3 spans 17 residues. Germline V lookup: CDR1 DFQATT, CDR2 SNEGSKA (reference sequence). Here the CDR3 reads CSARDRRGPSNTGELFF. The CDR3 DNA reads TGCAGTGCTAGAGATCGGCGGGGGCCTTCGAACACCGGGGAGCTGTTTTTT.

This clonotype was recorded many times. V and J are TRBV11-2 and TRBJ1-6; D gene uncertain. Germline V gene sequence: CDR1 SGHAT, CDR2 FQNNGV. The CDR3 loop spans 14 amino acids. V was cut by 3 bases and J by 4 bases, with 7 bases left in between. CDR3 amino acids: CASSFAVYNSPLHF. CDR3 sequence (DNA): TGTGCCAGCAGCTTCGCGGTGTATAATTCACCCCTCCACTTT.

This clonotype was seen repeatedly, ten times or more. The genes are TRBV5-6 and TRBJ1-1, with D uncertain. CDR3 length: 15 residues. CDR1 is SGHDT and CDR2 is YYEEEE in the germline V gene. The germline V and J ends were trimmed by 4 bases and 0 bases, with 13 bases remaining between them. CDR3: CASSPTWAVNTEAFF. The CDR3 bases are TGTGCCAGCAGCCCGACTTGGGCCGTGAACACTGAAGCTTTCTTT.

In its sample, this clonotype was seen many times. The rearrangement uses TRBV7-2 and TRBJ2-3, with TRBD1 identical over 9 bases. The CDR3 runs 16 residues. V shed 0 bases and J 4 bases; nucleotides not matched to a gene: 5. Germline V CDR1 and CDR2: SGHTA, FQGNSA. As DNA, the CDR3 is TGTGCCAGCAGCTTAGCGGGGAGACAGGGGGCAGATACGCAGTATTTT. It encodes CASSLAGRQGADTQYF.

This clonotype is deemed medium-sized. V gene TRBV4-1 combines with J gene TRBJ2-1; D ambiguous. Per the germline V gene, CDR1 is MGHRA and CDR2 is YSYEKL. Trimming left V 4 bases short and J 0 bases short, with 13 bases between. The CDR3 totals 16 residues. The CDR3 loop is CASSPLRASSYNEQFF. The CDR3 DNA sequence: TGCGCCAGCAGCCCTCTCCGTGCTAGCTCCTACAATGAGCAGTTCTTC.

In this sample, this clonotype turned up a few times. The J gene is TRBJ2-3, the V gene TRBV6-4, with a weak D call TRBD1 (6 bases). Germline CDR1 MRHNA, CDR2 SNTAGT. The CDR3 is made up of 15 amino acids. Deletions cut 5 bases from V and 0 bases from J, with 12 bases between. For the CDR3, the DNA is TGTGCCAGCAGTTTATGGACAGCTAGCACAGATACGCAGTATTTT. Its translation is CASSLWTASTDTQYF.

This clonotype came up many times. The CDR3 is CASRRRDRDYNEQFF. The CDR3 nucleotides read TGTGCCAGCAGACGCCGGGACAGGGATTACAATGAGCAGTTCTTC. The rearrangement uses TRBV12-3 or TRBV12-4 and TRBJ2-1; 9 bases fit TRBD1. This CDR3 region has 15 residues. The trim removed 6 bases at V and 4 bases at J, leaving 7 bases unmatched.

The J gene is TRBJ2-2, the V gene TRBV5-1, with D tentatively TRBD1 (6 bases). The CDR3 has 15 residues. V was clipped by 0 bases and J by 5 bases, with 11 bases between them. Germline loops: CDR1 SGHRS, CDR2 YFSETQ. The CDR3 DNA is TGCGCCAGCAGCTTGGATACAGGGCGGACCGGGGAGCTGTTTTTT. Its translation is CASSLDTGRTGELFF.

This clonotype was seen many times. The V gene is TRBV20-1, the J gene TRBJ2-7; 7 nucleotides agree with TRBD1. Per the germline V gene, CDR1 is DFQATT and CDR2 is SNEGSKA (reference sequence). The V and J ends lost 4 bases and 2 bases, in that order; junction bases with no gene match: 2. The CDR3 covers 12 residues. CDR3 protein: CSATGTAYEQYV. The DNA of the CDR3 is TGCAGTGCTACAGGGACAGCCTACGAGCAGTACGTC.